This section outlines one TCR beta chain sequence together with its context. The antigen remains unidentified. V lost 5 bases, J lost 7 bases, and 16 bases stayed unmatched. CDR1 MDHEN and CDR2 SYDVKM come from the germline V gene. The CDR3 has 17 residues. Measured with immunoSEQ multiplex PCR; TCRdb has only the in-frame clones, and not every one. The sample shows hundreds of thousands of clones, roughly 85% of them seen only once. The source of the sample is a study of cytomegalovirus exposure and HLA in healthy donors. These donors were members of the approximately 120-subject validation cohort, a group separate from the approximately 670-subject first cohort. Whole-study findings and limits: Cytomegalovirus-associated status was assigned to 150 to 200 TCR beta chains. The classifier was said to identify cytomegalovirus status with high specificity and sensitivity.

The sequencing sample was made of PBMCs. The gene calls are TRBV28 and TRBJ2-1, with 8 bases matching TRBD2. The clonotype was recovered from a woman aged 18-29 years in good health and CMV-seronegative. CDR3 amino acids: CASSPSPLREGQNEQFF. CDR3 nucleotide sequence: TGTGCCAGCAGTCCCTCCCCGCTCCGGGAGGGCCAAAATGAGCAGTTCTTC.